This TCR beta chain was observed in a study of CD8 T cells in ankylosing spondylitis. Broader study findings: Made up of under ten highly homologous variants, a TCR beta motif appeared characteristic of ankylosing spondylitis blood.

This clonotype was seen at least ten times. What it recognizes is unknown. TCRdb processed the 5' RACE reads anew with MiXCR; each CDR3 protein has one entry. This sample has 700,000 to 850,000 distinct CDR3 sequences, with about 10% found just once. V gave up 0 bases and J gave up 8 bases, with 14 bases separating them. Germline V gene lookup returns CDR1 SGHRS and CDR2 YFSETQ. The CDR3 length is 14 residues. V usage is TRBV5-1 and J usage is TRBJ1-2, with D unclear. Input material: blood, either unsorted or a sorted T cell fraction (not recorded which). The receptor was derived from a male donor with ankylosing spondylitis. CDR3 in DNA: TGCGCCAGCAGCTTGGCCGACCGGATAGAGGGCTACACCTTC. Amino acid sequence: CASSLADRIEGYTF.